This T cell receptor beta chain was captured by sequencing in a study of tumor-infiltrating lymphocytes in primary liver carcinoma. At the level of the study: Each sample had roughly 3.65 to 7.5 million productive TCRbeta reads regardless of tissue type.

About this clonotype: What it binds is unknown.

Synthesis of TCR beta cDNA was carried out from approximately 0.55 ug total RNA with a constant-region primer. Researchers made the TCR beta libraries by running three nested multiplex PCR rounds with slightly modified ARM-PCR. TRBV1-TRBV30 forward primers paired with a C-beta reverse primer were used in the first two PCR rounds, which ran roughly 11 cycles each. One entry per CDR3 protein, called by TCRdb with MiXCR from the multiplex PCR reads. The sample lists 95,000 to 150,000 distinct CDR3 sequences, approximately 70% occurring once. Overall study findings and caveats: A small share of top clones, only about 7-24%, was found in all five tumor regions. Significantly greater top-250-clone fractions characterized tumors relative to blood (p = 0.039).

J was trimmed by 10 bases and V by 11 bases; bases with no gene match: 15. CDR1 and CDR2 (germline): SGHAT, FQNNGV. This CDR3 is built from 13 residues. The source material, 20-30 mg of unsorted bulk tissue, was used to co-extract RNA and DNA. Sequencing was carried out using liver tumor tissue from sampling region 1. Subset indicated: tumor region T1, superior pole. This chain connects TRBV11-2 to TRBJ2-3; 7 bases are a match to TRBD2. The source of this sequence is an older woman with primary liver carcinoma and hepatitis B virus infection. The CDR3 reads CAAIHSGLGSQYF. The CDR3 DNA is TGTGCCGCCATCCATTCCGGACTAGGGTCGCAGTATTTT.